This T cell receptor beta chain was recovered during a study of identical twins. This clonotype was recorded at least ten times. The target antigen is unknown. Study-level points and caveats: It was cross-sectional statistical analysis, not following the same donors, that the conclusions relied on.

Via MiXCR, TCRdb re-called the 5' RACE reads, giving one row per CDR3 protein. The data contain approximately 620,000 distinct CDR3 sequences, 8% to 9% of them seen just once; the ten biggest clones take up 0.98%. These sequences were also reported in another study, on yellow fever vaccine responses in identical twins.

What was sequenced was PBMCs. This TCR derives from a woman between 18 and 29 years old in good health.

CDR3 coding DNA: TGTGCCAGCAGTTTGTGGGCTAGCGGGAGTTGGAATGAGCAGTTCTTC. It is translated as CASSLWASGSWNEQFF. The gene calls are TRBV27 and TRBJ2-1; 10 bases are a match to TRBD2. Germline V gene lookup returns CDR1 MNHEY and CDR2 SMNVEV (reference sequence). The CDR3 sequence is 16 residues long. Trimming cost V 3 bases and J 7 bases; bases outside gene matches: 9.